Sequencing of this T cell receptor (beta chain) was carried out in a study of vaccination effects on CD4 cells after COVID-19 (dated by TCRdb to between 2021 and 2023). Study-level background: Two doses of either the BNT162b2 or the mRNA-1273 mRNA SARS-CoV-2 vaccine were administered to participants. Cultures from other donors in the study were sequenced using the Oncomine TCR Beta short-read assay on an Illumina iSeq 100. The full study included over 8 COVID-19 convalescent patients and several SARS-CoV-2-naive healthy vaccine recipients. SARS-CoV-2 spike-specific CD4+ TCR repertoires were compared before and after mRNA vaccination in COVID-19 convalescent patients and in infection-naive vaccine recipients. Study-level results and caveats: Limitations of the study were the small number of convalescent patients and the absence of early post-infection timepoints. Among healthy vaccine recipients, nearly all vaccine-induced clones were SARS-CoV-2 mono-reactive, and just 1 of 255 was cross-reactive with common cold coronaviruses. At late post-vaccination timepoints, both infection-induced and vaccine-induced clones showed marked clonal contraction, consistent with waning T cell responses.

This clone came up once. Its binding antigen is unknown. No quality values exist for individual bases; no much larger clone is one base distant. V ends up 0 bases short and J 6 bases short, with an unmatched junction base count of 7. The CDR3 spans 17 residues, from the cysteine through the phenylalanine. Just CDR3 DNA is preserved here, 51 bases in frame from base 1. CDR1 and CDR2 are read off the germline V gene (reference sequence) as SEHNR and FQNEAQ. In the ViraFEST assay, PBMC were stimulated with viral peptide pools, and TCR sequencing was then used to find antigen-specific CD4+ T cell clonotypes based on their expansion. After around ten days of culture, CD4+ T cells were isolated with the EasySep CD4+ T cell isolation kit. Negative nucleocapsid antibody results before and after vaccination confirmed that the healthy vaccine recipients had no prior SARS-CoV-2 infection. A few million PBMC per well were cultured with approximately 10 ug/ml peptides in IMDM containing about 5% human AB serum, roughly 9.5 IU/ml IL-2 and gentamicin. On days 3 and 7, half of the culture medium was replaced with fresh IL-2-containing medium. Unless otherwise noted, each peptide stimulation condition was cultured in triplicate wells. PBMC were separated from whole blood using Ficoll-Paque Plus gradient centrifugation and were then either cryopreserved at -140C or used fresh. The spike proteins of SARS-CoV-2 and of the common cold coronaviruses HCoV-NL63, HCoV-OC43 and HCoV-229E were spanned by overlapping peptide pools. The QIAamp micro DNA kit was used to extract genomic DNA from the cultured CD4+ T cells.

Library preparation was by the immunoSEQ multiplex PCR assay. DNA from the cultured and isolated CD4+ T cells underwent TCR beta CDR3 sequencing. In the original analysis: Non-productive TCR sequences were discarded, and reads were trimmed to the CDR3 region, with only CDR3s of 7 or more amino acids retained. Antigen-specific clonotypes were identified with the MANAFEST web app by comparing expansion in peptide wells against reference cultures. For clones to be considered positive, expansion at FDR<0.05 versus reference and all other wells, an odds ratio above 5, and a frequency above 0.1% in two replicate wells were required. Clonotypes significantly expanded in SARS-CoV-2 spike wells and in at least one common cold coronavirus spike condition were defined as cross-reactive. CDR3 similarity was assessed by Levenshtein distance with the stringdist R package, and unrooted trees were built with ape in R 3.6.1. Sourced from immuneACCESS, this table was stored by TCRdb with only in-frame sequences that have V and J called. A share of the clones is absent; for the studies checked, an unresolved V gene accounts for under half, and the remainder has no known explanation. The V and J calls and clone size come from that table; D and trimming were worked out from the DNA. Counted in this sample were just under 75,000 clones; under 85% of them appeared once. The ten largest clonotypes hold less than 3% of the sample.

This receptor was taken from a human donor who received a COVID-19 vaccine. The source material was CD4+ T cells from PBMCs cultured with HCoV-NL63 spike peptides, sampled before COVID-19 vaccination. What the cell subset or site label conveys for this sample: HCoV-NL63 spike overlapping peptide pool stimulation. The chain links TRBV7-9 with TRBJ2-4; 11 central nucleotides agree with TRBD2. At the DNA level, the sequence is TGTGCCAGCAGCTTAGCTAGCGGGGGGGCCTGGGGAAACATTCAGTACTTC. Its product reads: CASSLASGGAWGNIQYF.